This is a list of T cell receptor beta chains from one sample in a study of blood T cell repertoires in COVID-19. Profiling relied on immunoSEQ multiplex PCR, and the TCRdb table lists in-frame clones only, not all of them. Here the sample spans 150,000 to 200,000 clones, 65% to 85% being singletons. Sequenced material: peripheral blood. These receptors came from a woman aged 25 to 39 with acute or convalescent COVID-19. The CDR3 runs from the conserved cysteine through the conserved F or W. D genes are given only for firm matches. Only some rows state a clone size, as once, few, many or a class for expanded clones.

D	size	J	V	CDR3	DNA
.	.	TRBJ2-5	TRBV29-1	CSVETKTQYF	TGCAGCGTTGAGACAAAGACCCAGTACTTC
TRBD2	.	TRBJ2-1	TRBV3-1/TRBV3-2	CASSQVVLASGRSGDEQFF	TGTGCCAGCAGCCAAGTAGTGTTGGCTAGCGGGAGGTCCGGGGATGAGCAGTTCTTC
.	.	TRBJ1-4	TRBV9	CASSVQGANEKLFF	TGTGCCAGCAGCGTACAGGGCGCTAATGAAAAACTGTTTTTT
.	.	TRBJ1-2	TRBV5-1	CASSSGQVAESYTF	TGCGCCAGCAGCTCCGGACAAGTGGCCGAAAGCTACACCTTC
.	medium-sized	TRBJ2-7	TRBV28	CASAGGDGLYEQYF	TGTGCCAGCGCTGGAGGGGACGGTCTCTACGAGCAGTACTTC
.	.	TRBJ2-7	TRBV5-5	CASSLATGAAYEQYF	TGTGCCAGCAGCTTGGCCACCGGAGCAGCCTACGAGCAGTACTTC
.	.	TRBJ1-1	TRBV15	CATSRDRQRNTEAFF	TGTGCCACCAGCAGAGACAGACAGCGGAACACTGAAGCTTTCTTT
.	.	TRBJ2-3	TRBV9	CASRSTPDTQYF	TGTGCCAGCCGGAGTACCCCAGATACGCAGTATTTT
.	.	TRBJ2-3	TRBV19	CASSGLNTDTQYF	TGTGCCAGTAGTGGACTGAACACGGATACGCAGTATTTT
TRBD2	.	TRBJ2-1	TRBV2	CASRGTRGYNEQFF	TGTGCCAGCAGAGGGACTAGGGGTTACAATGAGCAGTTCTTC
.	.	TRBJ1-1	TRBV5-1	CASSREGSNTEAFF	TGCGCCAGCAGCCGGGAGGGTTCGAACACTGAAGCTTTCTTT
TRBD1	.	TRBJ1-4	TRBV6-2/TRBV6-3	CASSPGTGPEKLFF	TGTGCCAGCAGCCCCGGGACAGGGCCTGAAAAACTGTTTTTT
TRBD2	once	TRBJ2-3	TRBV4-2	CASSKESSGGSDTQYF	TGTGCCAGCAGCAAAGAGAGTAGCGGGGGGTCAGATACGCAGTATTTT
.	.	TRBJ2-7	TRBV10-1	CATSRDTSSYEQYF	TGCGCCACATCGAGGGACACCAGCTCCTACGAGCAGTACTTC
.	.	TRBJ1-1	TRBV19	CASREQGSGEAFF	TGTGCCAGTAGAGAACAGGGAAGCGGTGAAGCTTTCTTT
.	.	TRBJ1-1	TRBV29-1	CSVLPGNTEAFF	TGCAGCGTTCTGCCAGGGAACACTGAAGCTTTCTTT
.	.	TRBJ2-7	TRBV7-2	CASSPTRTSYEQYF	TGTGCCAGCAGCCCGACTCGAACGTCCTACGAGCAGTACTTC
.	once	TRBJ2-5	TRBV5-6	CASSLEGVQETQYF	TGTGCCAGCAGCTTGGAAGGAGTCCAAGAGACCCAGTACTTC
.	.	TRBJ1-4	TRBV20-1	CSASRGAGNVEKLFF	TGCAGTGCTAGTCGGGGGGCGGGTAATGTTGAAAAACTGTTTTTT
.	.	TRBJ1-2	TRBV28	CASRFRGVGASYGYTF	TGTGCCAGCAGATTCCGCGGTGTTGGGGCTAGCTATGGCTACACCTTC
.	.	TRBJ2-2	TRBV5-1	CASSSQTNTGELFF	TGCGCCAGCAGCTCGCAGACGAACACCGGGGAGCTGTTTTTT
.	.	TRBJ1-2	TRBV3-1/TRBV3-2	CASSRESGGGYGYTF	TGTGCCAGCAGCCGAGAATCTGGGGGAGGCTATGGCTACACCTTC
TRBD1	once	TRBJ2-7	TRBV4-3	CASSQVTGGGEQYF	TGCGCCAGCAGCCAAGTCACAGGGGGCGGGGAGCAGTACTTC
TRBD2	once	TRBJ2-1	TRBV5-1	CASRAGGSTSYNEQFF	TGCGCCAGCAGAGCGGGGGGCTCCACCTCCTACAATGAGCAGTTCTTC
TRBD1	.	TRBJ1-1	TRBV5-4	CASSAGTGGGRNTEAFF	TGTGCCAGCAGCGCCGGGACAGGGGGGGGAAGAAACACTGAAGCTTTCTTT
TRBD1	once	TRBJ1-2	TRBV7-9	CASSLWAFGQVFSYGYTF	TGTGCCAGCAGCTTGTGGGCCTTCGGACAGGTCTTTTCCTATGGCTACACCTTC
.	.	TRBJ1-1	TRBV27	CASSLTPNTEAFF	TGTGCCAGCAGTTTAACACCGAACACTGAAGCTTTCTTT
.	.	TRBJ2-1	TRBV14	CASSQDLGGSSYNEQFF	TGTGCCAGCAGCCAAGATTTAGGAGGGAGCTCCTACAATGAGCAGTTCTTC
TRBD1	.	TRBJ2-7	TRBV7-9	CASSLVRGLVGSYEQYF	TGTGCCAGCAGCTTAGTCAGGGGGTTAGTAGGCTCCTACGAGCAGTACTTC
TRBD2	.	TRBJ2-7	TRBV28	CASSLWSLAGGLSYEQYF	TGTGCCAGCAGTTTATGGTCACTAGCGGGGGGTCTATCCTACGAGCAGTACTTC
.	.	TRBJ1-2	TRBV4-3	CASSQDPTGNYGYTF	TGCGCCAGCAGCCAAGATCCCACGGGAAACTATGGCTACACCTTC
.	.	TRBJ2-5	TRBV20-1	CSARAGETQYF	TGCAGTGCTAGAGCCGGAGAGACCCAGTACTTC
.	.	TRBJ2-3	TRBV7-2	CASSLEGFFTDTQYF	TGTGCCAGCAGCTTAGAGGGGTTCTTCACAGATACGCAGTATTTT
.	.	TRBJ2-7	TRBV28	CASREVGLGEQYF	TGTGCCAGCCGCGAGGTGGGGCTTGGCGAGCAGTACTTC
.	.	TRBJ1-2	TRBV28	CASSLLTQIYGYTF	TGTGCCAGCAGTTTACTCACACAGATCTATGGCTACACCTTC
TRBD1	.	TRBJ1-2	TRBV30	CAWMAGGFYGYTF	TGTGCCTGGATGGCAGGGGGGTTCTATGGCTACACCTTC
.	.	TRBJ2-7	TRBV30	CAWSTVGRQYNEQYF	TGTGCCTGGAGTACGGTGGGCCGGCAGTATAACGAGCAGTACTTC
.	.	TRBJ1-1	TRBV27	CASSFAVRNTEAFF	TGTGCCAGCAGTTTCGCAGTTCGGAACACTGAAGCTTTCTTT
.	.	TRBJ1-2	TRBV25-1	CASSTGHYGYTF	TGTGCCAGCAGTACAGGGCACTATGGCTACACCTTC
.	.	TRBJ1-1	TRBV19	CASSVHSDTEAFF	TGTGCCAGTAGTGTTCACTCGGACACTGAAGCTTTCTTT
TRBD1	.	TRBJ2-5	TRBV6-2/TRBV6-3	CASSSGTGGFQETQYF	TGTGCCAGCAGCTCTGGGACAGGGGGCTTCCAAGAGACCCAGTACTTC
TRBD2	few	TRBJ2-7	TRBV11-2	CASSLVAGYEQYF	TGTGCCAGCAGCTTAGTAGCGGGCTACGAGCAGTACTTC
TRBD1	.	TRBJ2-1	TRBV6-5	CASSNRGRVNEQFF	TGTGCCAGCAGTAACAGGGGGCGCGTCAATGAGCAGTTCTTC
TRBD2	.	TRBJ2-7	TRBV28	CASSFASGRFYEQYF	TGTGCCAGCAGTTTCGCTAGCGGGAGGTTTTACGAGCAGTACTTC
.	.	TRBJ2-5	TRBV10-1	CASRGARIETQYF	TGCGCCAGCAGGGGGGCGCGGATAGAGACCCAGTACTTC
TRBD1	few	TRBJ1-5	TRBV30	CAWSTGNSNQPQHF	TGTGCCTGGTCGACAGGGAATAGCAATCAGCCCCAGCATTTT
TRBD2	.	TRBJ2-1	TRBV6-2/TRBV6-3	CASSFSGRGDNEQFF	TGTGCCAGCAGCTTCAGCGGGAGAGGGGACAATGAGCAGTTCTTC
TRBD1	.	TRBJ2-2	TRBV2	CASSRRQGSTGELFF	TGTGCCAGCAGCCGTAGACAGGGTAGCACCGGGGAGCTGTTTTTT
TRBD2	.	TRBJ2-1	TRBV28	CASTFSGGLKNEQFF	TGTGCCAGCACTTTTAGCGGGGGGCTTAAAAATGAGCAGTTCTTC
TRBD1	once	TRBJ2-7	TRBV28	CASSPGTGIYEQYF	TGTGCCAGCAGCCCCGGGACAGGGATCTACGAGCAGTACTTC
TRBD2	.	TRBJ2-2	TRBV2	CASTSGRAGAGELFF	TGTGCCAGTACTAGCGGGAGGGCCGGGGCCGGGGAGCTGTTTTTT
TRBD2	.	TRBJ2-5	TRBV30	CAWGEGTPGETQYF	TGTGCTTGGGGGGAGGGGACCCCCGGAGAGACCCAGTACTTC
TRBD2	.	TRBJ2-2	TRBV2	CASGRTFGTSGRVDTGELFF	TGTGCCAGCGGAAGGACCTTCGGGACTAGCGGGAGGGTCGACACCGGGGAGCTGTTTTTT
TRBD2	.	TRBJ2-1	TRBV5-3	CARSNEGGTNGLAGFQCSYNEQFF	TGTGCCAGAAGCAATGAGGGGGGGACAAATGGACTAGCGGGATTCCAATGCTCCTACAATGAGCAGTTCTTC